These 8 T cell receptor beta chains originate from one sample sequenced in a study of blood T cell repertoires in COVID-19. Profiling relied on immunoSEQ multiplex PCR, and the TCRdb table lists in-frame clones only, not all of them. The table includes under 100,000 clones, 81% detected once. Sequencing was done on a sample of peripheral blood. These receptors came from a man of 80 years or more with active or convalescent COVID-19.

This chain uses TRBV7-9 with TRBJ1-5; 9 bases map to TRBD1. Trimming took 4 bases from V and 6 from J; bases not matched to a gene: 7. CDR1 and CDR2 (germline): SEHNR, FQNEAQ (reference sequence). This CDR3 spans 15 amino acids. The CDR3 sequence is CASSWDREAGQPQHF. DNA for the CDR3: TGTGCCAGCAGCTGGGACAGGGAGGCGGGTCAGCCCCAGCATTTT.

The chain is built from TRBV3-1 (or the pseudogene TRBV3-2) and TRBJ2-1; D gene uncertain. Germline-derived CDR1 and CDR2 are LGHDT and YNNKEL (reference sequence). The CDR3 spans 13 residues. Trimming left V 4 bases short and J 6 bases short, with 10 bases between. The DNA for the CDR3 is TGTGCCAGCAGCCTCCGAGCAAGCAATGAGCAGTTCTTC. Translation gives CASSLRASNEQFF.

The chain uses TRBV10-2 and TRBJ1-5, with 7 bases identical to TRBD1. After removal of 2 bases from V and 3 bases from J, the junction contained 1 base not matched to a gene. The length of the CDR3 is 14 residues. Germline CDR1 is WSHSY and CDR2 is SAAADI. CDR3 loop: CASSEGTVNQPQHF. In nucleotides, the CDR3 is TGCGCCAGCAGTGAGGGGACAGTCAATCAGCCCCAGCATTTT.

The chain employs TRBV6-5 and TRBJ1-2; TRBD1 matches 8 bases. The CDR3 has 13 amino acids. Per germline, CDR1 MNHEY and CDR2 SVGAGI. V was pared by 6 bases and J by 8 bases, with 8 bases of the junction left unmatched. The CDR3, as DNA: TGTGCCAGCAGACCACAGGGGACAGGAGGCTACACCTTC. Its translation: CASRPQGTGGYTF.

In its sample, this clone was seen a few times. CDR3 sequence reads: CASSLVVELYNEQFF. The CDR3 coding sequence is TGTGCCAGCAGCTTGGTGGTAGAACTCTACAATGAGCAGTTCTTC. The gene calls are TRBV5-6 and TRBJ2-1; no clear D. The CDR3 covers 15 residues. Trimming took off 0 bases at V and 3 bases at J, with 10 bases between the two ends. Germline V CDR1 and CDR2: SGHDT, YYEEEE.

The sample holds one count of this clone. The chain recombines TRBV6-5 with TRBJ1-5, with a possible D match to TRBD1 (6 bases). The CDR3 is made up of 15 amino acids. Trimming pared 6 bases from V and 3 bases from J, leaving 15 bases between. Germline assignment: CDR1 MNHEY and CDR2 SVGAGI. The CDR3 DNA is TGTGCCAGCAGCAACAACAGGGCCCCCAATCAGCCCCAGCATTTT. Protein sequence: CASSNNRAPNQPQHF.

Of note for this clone: The same CDR3 arises from other DNA sequences in this sample as well. This chain joins TRBV7-3 and TRBJ2-5; 8 bases align to TRBD2. The CDR3 has 13 residues. The germline V gene encodes CDR1 SGHTA and CDR2 FQGTGA. J gave up 2 bases and V 5 bases, and 1 base lay outside the gene matches. The CDR3 protein is CASSRGGQETQYF. The CDR3 nucleotides read TGTGCCAGCAGCCGCGGGGGGCAAGAGACCCAGTACTTC.

The V and J genes are TRBV5-4 and TRBJ1-2; 7 bases match TRBD1. The trim removed 3 bases at V and 7 bases at J, leaving 6 bases unmatched. The CDR3 runs to 13 residues. Looked up from germline, CDR1 is SGHNT and CDR2 is YYREEE (reference sequence). The CDR3 loop is CASSSTGNGGYTF. The CDR3 bases are TGTGCCAGCAGCTCGACAGGGAATGGTGGCTACACCTTC.